These 9 T cell receptor beta chains were sequenced from one sample in a study of blood T cell repertoires in COVID-19. Repertoires were generated with immunoSEQ multiplex PCR, while TCRdb's copy carries only in-frame clones and drops some. The data show over 350,000 clones, 87% seen once. Specimen: PBMCs or T cells enriched from blood (not recorded which). The receptors come from a woman aged 18 to 35 with acute COVID-19.

There are a few counts of this clone. The J gene is TRBJ2-7, the V gene TRBV2, with D maybe TRBD1 (6 bases). The germline V and J ends were trimmed by 6 bases and 11 bases, with 20 bases remaining between them. The CDR3 contains 13 residues. Germline CDR1 and CDR2: SNHLY and FYNNEI. The CDR3 loop reads CASSESQRRGKYF. In DNA, the CDR3 is TGTGCCAGCAGCGAATCGCAGAGAAGGGGGAAGTACTTC.

The chain is built from TRBV10-1 and TRBJ2-2, with D tentatively TRBD2 (6 bases). Per the germline V gene, CDR1 is WNHNN and CDR2 is SYGVQD (reference sequence). The CDR3 loop spans 15 amino acids. The V end lost 6 bases, the J end lost 3 bases, and 14 bases lay between the germline ends. Here the CDR3 DNA reads TGCGCCAGCAGCCCCGGGACTTTGGACACCGGGGAGCTGTTTTTT. Its translation is CASSPGTLDTGELFF.

In the case of this clone: Germline is not matched at one junction end, which may reflect a read error. V and J are TRBV29-1 and TRBJ2-7; 13 bases align to TRBD2. Per the germline V gene, CDR1 is SQVTM and CDR2 is ANQGSEA. The CDR3 has 16 residues. The CDR3 nucleotides are TGCAGCGTCGAAGGACTAGCGGGAGTTAGCTCCTACGAGCAGTACTTC. Amino acid sequence: CSVEGLAGVSSYEQYF.

This clone was counted between two and nine times. This sequence joins TRBV24-1 and TRBJ2-5, with 10 positions matching TRBD1. Germline CDR1 KGHDR, CDR2 SFDVKD. V lost 5 bases to trimming and J lost 4 bases; unmatched junction nucleotides: 12. The CDR3 is made up of 17 amino acids. The CDR3 nucleotides are TGTGCCACCAGTGCCGCAACCGGGACAGGGGTTCCAGAGACCCAGTACTTC. Residues: CATSAATGTGVPETQYF.

The J gene is TRBJ1-1, the V gene TRBV7-3; 8 bases agree with TRBD1. CDR1 and CDR2 (germline): SGHTA, FQGTGA. With 3 bases clipped from V and 5 bases from J, the junction kept 5 bases outside the gene matches. The CDR3 is 14 amino acids. The CDR3 region has the DNA TGTGCCAGCAGCTTGACAGGGGCTGGGACTGAAGCTTTCTTT. Translating it yields CASSLTGAGTEAFF.

The sample holds one count of this clone. This chain uses TRBV9 with TRBJ1-6; D is uncertain. The ends were cut back, 0 bases at V and 7 bases at J, with 11 bases in the middle. CDR1 SGDLS and CDR2 YYNGEE come from the germline V gene. The CDR3 loop spans 15 amino acids. The CDR3 loop is CASSVAGDQNSPLHF. For the CDR3, the DNA is TGTGCCAGCAGCGTAGCCGGGGATCAAAATTCACCCCTCCACTTT.

The rearrangement joins TRBV28 to TRBJ2-7, with TRBD2 matching over 7 bases. This CDR3 has 14 amino acids. With 4 bases clipped from V and 4 bases from J, the junction kept 7 bases outside the gene matches. Germline CDR1 reads MDHEN; CDR2 reads SYDVKM. The CDR3 loop reads CASSSSSSGYEQYF. The CDR3 nucleotides are TGTGCCAGCAGTTCCTCTTCTAGCGGTTACGAGCAGTACTTC.

The chain recombines TRBV4-3 with TRBJ1-6; 9 nucleotides line up with TRBD1. The CDR3 totals 16 residues. Unmatched junction bases numbered 6, after V lost 0 bases and J lost 9 bases. Germline values: CDR1 LGHNA, CDR2 YSLEER. The CDR3 is CASSQDITGGGSPLHF. In DNA form, the CDR3 reads TGCGCCAGCAGCCAAGATATCACAGGGGGCGGTTCACCCCTCCACTTT.

The V and J genes are TRBV3-1 (or the pseudogene TRBV3-2) and TRBJ2-1, with 10 nucleotides matching TRBD2. Per the germline V gene, CDR1 is LGHDT and CDR2 is YNNKEL (reference sequence). This CDR3 has 14 amino acids. Unmatched junction bases numbered 8, after V lost 7 bases and J lost 8 bases. CDR3 nucleotide sequence: TGTGCCAGCACGACTAGCGGGCTGGACGATGAGCAGTTCTTC. It encodes CASTTSGLDDEQFF.